The T cell receptor beta chain under discussion was sequenced for a study of blood T cells in healthy people across ages (dated by TCRdb to between 2015 and 2017). Some background on the complete study: In model experiments, template switching captured about one uniquely barcoded TCR beta cDNA molecule for every two T cells. Age-related changes in TCR beta repertoire diversity were measured in the study by deep sequencing normalized with unique cDNA molecular identifiers. The donors were divided into four age groups: young (average around 17 years), middle-aged (about 40), aged (around 59) and long-lived (more than 75). To avoid experimental bias, donors of different ages were distributed randomly across sequencing lanes. The study analyzed two additional independent replicas of 1 million unique cDNA reads from the same blood draw for two donors, one aged 18 to 30 and one aged 80 or older.

Study-level results and caveats: Observed TCR beta diversity per million T cells fell roughly linearly with age, and a significant reduction was already apparent by age around 44. Estimates of total diversity based on one million sequenced T cells were regarded as lower bounds and as underestimates. The percentage of naive T cells measured by flow cytometry correlated strongly with observed TCR beta diversity. Bulk unsorted PBMC profiling prevented conclusive comparison of naive and antigen-experienced compartments. Because donor CMV infection status was unknown, age-related changes in expanded clonotypes were potentially confounded. Compared with the aged group, the long-lived group had more naive CD4+ T cells, fewer expanded clones and increased TCR diversity, suggesting age selection.

The library was produced with 5' RACE. The instrument was an Illumina HiSeq 2500. A second 7 to 11 cycle PCR used a sample-barcoded 5' primer and a J-beta primer mix. Each TCR beta cDNA molecule received a unique molecular identifier from a template-switch 5' adaptor carrying 12 random nucleotides. Each sample yielded at least 2.5 million CDR3-containing paired-end reads. First-strand cDNA was synthesized from all RNA with the Mint cDNA synthesis kit, primed by a TRBC-specific oligonucleotide. Following uracil-DNA glycosylase treatment, all cDNA underwent a first 18-cycle PCR with the universal primers M1SS and BC2_uni_R. On the study's bioinformatics: Normalization of each sample was performed by random selection of 1 million high-quality reads, each carrying a distinct molecular identifier. Instead of being binned into consensus sequences, reads with shared molecular identifiers were discarded. CDR3 identification, clonotype clustering and error correction used MiTCR with a Q25 quality threshold and the strictest error-elimination algorithm. Lower-bound total TCR beta diversity was estimated with a nonparametric unseen species model using Euler transformation. TCRdb trimmed the raw reads at Q25, called clones with MiXCR and kept productive beta chains. Merged by CDR3 protein, the rows form single entries marked with the most common genes and DNA. These V and J calls rely on TCRdb rather than the paper's analysis. The sample table holds more than 1.4 million distinct CDR3 sequences, of which around 39% were seen once. The ten largest clones capture around 8% of the sample.

The CDR3 holds 15 amino acids from the cysteine to the phenylalanine. Only CDR3 DNA is held: 45 bases, read in frame from base 1. The germline V gene yields SGHAT for CDR1 and FQNNGV for CDR2. V loses 2 bases of germline sequence and J loses 2 bases, and the interval between the two ends is 11 bases. Donors were about 36 systemically healthy Caucasian individuals from Russia aged 6 to 90 years. Ten milliliters of peripheral blood were collected from each donor into EDTA-treated Vacutainer tubes. Ficoll-Paque density-gradient centrifugation was used to isolate PBMCs, with at least 7 million obtained per sample. Trizol reagent was used to extract total RNA from PBMCs, with at least 5.5 micrograms per sample. The percentages of naive CD45RAhigh/CD27high T cells were determined by flow cytometry on a PBMC aliquot from every donor. The sample holds many counts of this clonotype. The specificity of this receptor is unknown. Base qualities were left out, and no much larger clone turns up one base away.

Here the chain combines TRBV11-2 and TRBJ2-3; 6 matching bases give a weak D call of TRBD2. The sequenced material came from blood. The clonotype originates from a woman between 18 and 29 years old in good health. The sequenced DNA is TGTGCCAGCAGCTTACGCGGGGCCGACACAGATACGCAGTATTTT. It encodes CASSLRGADTDTQYF.